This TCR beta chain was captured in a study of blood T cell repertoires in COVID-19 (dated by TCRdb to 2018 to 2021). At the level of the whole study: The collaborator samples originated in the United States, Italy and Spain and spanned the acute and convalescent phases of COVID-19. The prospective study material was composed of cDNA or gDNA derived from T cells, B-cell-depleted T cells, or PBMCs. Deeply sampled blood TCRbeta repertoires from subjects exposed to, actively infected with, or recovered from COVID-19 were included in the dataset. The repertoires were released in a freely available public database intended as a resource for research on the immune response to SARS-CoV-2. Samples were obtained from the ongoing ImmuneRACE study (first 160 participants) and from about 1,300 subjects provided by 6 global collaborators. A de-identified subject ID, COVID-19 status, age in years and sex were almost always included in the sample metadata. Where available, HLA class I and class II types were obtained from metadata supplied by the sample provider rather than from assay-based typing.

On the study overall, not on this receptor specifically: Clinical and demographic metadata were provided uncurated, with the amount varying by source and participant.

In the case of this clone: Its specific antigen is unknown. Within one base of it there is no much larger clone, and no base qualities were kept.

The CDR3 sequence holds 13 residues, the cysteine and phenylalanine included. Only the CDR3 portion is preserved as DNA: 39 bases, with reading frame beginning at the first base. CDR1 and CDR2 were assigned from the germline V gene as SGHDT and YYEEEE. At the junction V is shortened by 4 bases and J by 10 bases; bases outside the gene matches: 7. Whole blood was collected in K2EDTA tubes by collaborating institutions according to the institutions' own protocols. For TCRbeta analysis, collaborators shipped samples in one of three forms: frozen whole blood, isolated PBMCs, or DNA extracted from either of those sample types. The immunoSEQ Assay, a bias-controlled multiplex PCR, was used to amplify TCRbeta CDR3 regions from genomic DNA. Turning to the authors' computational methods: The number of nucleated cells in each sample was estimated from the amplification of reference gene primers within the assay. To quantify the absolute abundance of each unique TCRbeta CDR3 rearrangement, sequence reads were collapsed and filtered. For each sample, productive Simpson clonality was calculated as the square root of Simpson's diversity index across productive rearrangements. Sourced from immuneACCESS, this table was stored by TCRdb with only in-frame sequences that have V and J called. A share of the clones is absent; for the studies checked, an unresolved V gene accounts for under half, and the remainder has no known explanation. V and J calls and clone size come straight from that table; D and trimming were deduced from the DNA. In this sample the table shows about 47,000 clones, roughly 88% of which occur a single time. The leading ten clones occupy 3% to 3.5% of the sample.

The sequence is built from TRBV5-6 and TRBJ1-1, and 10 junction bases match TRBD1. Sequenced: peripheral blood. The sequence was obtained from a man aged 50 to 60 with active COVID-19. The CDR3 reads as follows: CASSQTGGEVAFF. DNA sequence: TGTGCCAGCAGCCAGACAGGGGGCGAGGTAGCTTTCTTT.